A single sample gave rise to the 27 T cell receptor beta chains below, sequenced in a study of CD8+CD57+ T cells in acquired aplastic anemia (dated by TCRdb to 2016 to 2018). The reads were generated on an Illumina HiSeq 2000. Profiling of TCR beta VDJ combinations and CDR3 sequences used genomic DNA as the template. Through fastp at Q25 and MiXCR, TCRdb rebuilt clones from the public reads, retaining in-frame beta chains. Rows merge per CDR3 protein into single entries with the most common DNA and genes. For this sample the table gives about 150,000 distinct CDR3 sequences, of which about 54% were detected only once. 10% to 15% of the sample is taken by the ten largest. The patients picked for sequencing were ones in whom flow cytometry had shown an expansion of CD8+CD57+ cells. The specimen sequenced was sorted CD4+, CD8+, or CD8+CD57+ T cells (not recorded which) from PBMCs. Every receptor here comes from a human donor with aplastic anemia.

In this sample, this clonotype turned up many times. The V gene is TRBV7-2, the J gene TRBJ2-7; D gene uncertain. The CDR3 spans 13 residues. Trimming shortened V by 7 bases and J by 3 bases, and 13 bases separated the two germline ends. Germline lookup yields CDR1 SGHTA and CDR2 FQGNSA. CDR3 in DNA: TGTGCCAGCAACCCGGGCCCCAACTACGAGCAGTACTTC. This gives the protein CASNPGPNYEQYF.

V gene TRBV2 combines with J gene TRBJ2-3, with D possibly called TRBD1 or TRBD2 (5 bases each). Germline CDR1 reads SNHLY; CDR2 reads FYNNEI. The CDR3 spans 13 residues. V dropped 7 bases and J dropped 2 bases, with 10 bases sitting between them. CDR3 DNA sequence: TGTGCCAGCACTCGGGACCTCACAGATACGCAGTATTTT. Translated: CASTRDLTDTQYF.

CDR3 protein: CASSTSGTSDYEQYF. The CDR3 bases are TGTGCCAGCAGCACTTCCGGGACTAGCGACTACGAGCAGTACTTC. The rearrangement uses TRBV9 and TRBJ2-7, with 10 bases aligning to TRBD2. This CDR3 has 15 amino acids. V shed 4 bases, J shed 3 bases, and the junction held 7 bases outside the gene matches. From germline, CDR1 is SGDLS and CDR2 YYNGEE.

The chain recombines TRBV20-1 with TRBJ2-2, with D unresolved. Trimming pared 3 bases from V and 5 bases from J, leaving 10 bases between. The CDR3 runs 13 residues. Germline V gene sequence: CDR1 DFQATT, CDR2 SNEGSKA (reference sequence). As DNA, the CDR3 is TGCAGTGCTAGGGACCGGCTGACCGGGGAGCTGTTTTTT. Translating gives CSARDRLTGELFF.

This rearrangement joins TRBV6-4 to TRBJ2-3; the D is unclear. The CDR3 contains 13 residues. The V end was cut by 2 bases, the J end by 1 base, with 4 bases between. Germline V CDR1 and CDR2: MRHNA, SNTAGT. This CDR3 reads CASSDKGTDTQYF. The CDR3 DNA reads TGTGCCAGCAGTGACAAGGGCACAGATACGCAGTATTTT.

V and J are TRBV10-2 and TRBJ1-1; tentative D call: TRBD1 (5 bases). The V and J ends lost 2 bases and 3 bases respectively, with 13 bases between them. Germline assignment: CDR1 WSHSY and CDR2 SAAADI. The CDR3 is made up of 15 amino acids. The CDR3 DNA reads as TGCGCCAGCAGTGAGGCCTTGACAGCCTACACTGAAGCTTTCTTT. It encodes CASSEALTAYTEAFF.

The CDR3 here is CASSSGEQYF. CDR3 DNA sequence: TGTGCCAGCAGCTCAGGCGAGCAGTACTTC. The rearrangement links TRBV7-2 to TRBJ2-7; D unresolved. Germline values: CDR1 SGHTA, CDR2 FQGNSA. The CDR3 covers 10 residues. The V end was cut by 4 bases, the J end by 6 bases, with 4 bases between.

The chain has TRBV14 and TRBJ1-1; D is possibly TRBD1 (5 bases). Germline loops: CDR1 SGHDN, CDR2 FVKESK. V lost 2 bases to trimming and J lost 8 bases, with 12 bases between them. The CDR3 has 13 amino acids. CDR3: CASSQSTRTEAFF. The CDR3 DNA is TGTGCCAGCAGCCAAAGCACCCGGACAGAAGCTTTCTTT. Together with reference TRBV14 and TRBJ1-1, the CDR3 gives the full variable domain: EAGVTQFPSHSVIEKGQTVTLRCDPISGHDNLYWYRRVMGKEIKFLLHFVKESKQDESGMPNNRFLAERTGGTYSTLKVQPAELEDSGVYFCASSQSTRTEAFFGQGTRLTVV.

This chain uses TRBV20-1 with TRBJ1-5; no definite D call. The V gene's germline CDR1 is DFQATT and CDR2 SNEGSKA (reference sequence). V was shortened by 0 bases and J by 0 bases, with 9 bases between the two germline ends. This CDR3 contains 15 residues. CDR3 sequence reads: CSARDRLDSNQPQHF. The CDR3 nucleotides read TGCAGTGCTAGAGATCGTCTAGATAGCAATCAGCCCCAGCATTTT.

This clonotype showed up just a few times. The rearrangement links TRBV6-2 or TRBV6-3 to TRBJ1-5; D is undetermined. V was clipped by 2 bases and J by 8 bases, with 19 bases between them. Germline V gene sequence: CDR1 MNHEY, CDR2 SVGEGT. The CDR3 has 16 amino acids. The CDR3 DNA sequence: TGTGCCAGCAGTTACACATCGAACGGATTTTTAGAGCCCCAGCATTTT. Protein sequence: CASSYTSNGFLEPQHF.

V is TRBV11-1 and J is TRBJ2-1; 7 bases are a match to TRBD1. CDR1 is SGHAT and CDR2 is FQDESV in the germline V gene (reference sequence). The CDR3 loop spans 14 amino acids. After removal of 4 bases from V and 12 bases from J, the junction contained 12 bases not matched to a gene. The CDR3 DNA reads as TGTGCCAGCAGCTCGCCGACAGGGAGCTTACGGCAGTTCTTC. Translating it yields CASSSPTGSLRQFF.

V and J are TRBV6-1 and TRBJ2-1; TRBD2 aligns across 14 bases. Trimming took 4 bases from V and 8 from J; bases not matched to a gene: 4. The CDR3 sequence is 15 residues long. The germline V gene has CDR1 MNHNS and CDR2 SASEGT. The chain's CDR3 is CASSGLAGGPYEQFF. DNA for the CDR3: TGTGCCAGCAGTGGACTAGCGGGGGGGCCATATGAGCAGTTCTTC.

This clonotype appeared many times. V is TRBV20-1 and J is TRBJ2-1; TRBD2 matches 7 bases. V shed 3 bases, J shed 4 bases, and the junction held 6 bases outside the gene matches. The CDR3 totals 14 residues. Germline loops: CDR1 DFQATT, CDR2 SNEGSKA (reference sequence). The CDR3 nucleotides are TGCAGTGCTAGTCCCAGCGGGACTTACAATGAGCAGTTCTTC. Translating gives CSASPSGTYNEQFF.

This clonotype occurred many times. The CDR3 sequence: CASSDAGQTTGELFF. The CDR3 nucleotides read TGTGCCAGCAGTGATGCCGGACAGACCACCGGGGAGCTGTTTTTT. The V call is TRBV25-1, the J call TRBJ2-2; D is perhaps TRBD1 (6 bases). This CDR3 is built from 15 residues. Looked up from germline, CDR1 is MGHDK and CDR2 is SYGVNS. With 3 bases removed from V and 4 bases from J, the gap between germline ends came to 12 bases.

There are many counts of this clonotype. This rearrangement joins TRBV9 to TRBJ2-1, with TRBD1 as a possible D gene (5 bases). Germline CDR1 is SGDLS and CDR2 is YYNGEE. This CDR3 has 11 residues. Trimming took 3 bases from V and 9 from J, leaving 7 bases between them. The CDR3 loop is CASSGRGEQFF. As DNA, the CDR3 is TGTGCCAGCAGCGGAAGGGGTGAGCAGTTCTTC.

This rearrangement joins TRBV9 to TRBJ2-4, with D uncertain. With 0 bases removed from V and 7 bases from J, the gap between germline ends came to 11 bases. Germline loops: CDR1 SGDLS, CDR2 YYNGEE. The CDR3 contains 14 residues. The CDR3 DNA is TGTGCCAGCAGCGTAGATGGCTCGGCCAACATTCAGTACTTC. It translates to CASSVDGSANIQYF.

This clonotype came up once. The chain couples TRBV11-1 to TRBJ2-3; 9 nucleotides agree with TRBD2. J lost 4 bases, V lost 5 bases, and 10 bases had no gene match. Germline lookup yields CDR1 SGHAT and CDR2 FQDESV (reference sequence). This CDR3 has 16 amino acids. CDR3 in amino acids: CASSPATREGADTQYF. CDR3 in DNA: TGTGCCAGCAGCCCAGCTACGCGGGAGGGGGCAGATACGCAGTATTTT.

This clonotype was observed a few times. The CDR3 spells CASSIGTSGSDTQYF. The CDR3 DNA reads TGTGCCAGCAGCATAGGGACTAGCGGGTCAGATACGCAGTATTTT. The V gene is TRBV11-2, the J gene TRBJ2-3; 12 nucleotides match TRBD2. CDR1 is SGHAT, CDR2 FQNNGV, per germline. The CDR3 spans 15 residues. Trimming removed 5 bases from V and 4 bases from J; junction bases left unmatched: 4.

This clonotype occurred many times. The chain carries TRBV12-3 or TRBV12-4 and TRBJ1-4; D gene unclear. The CDR3 is 13 amino acids. V was pared by 2 bases and J by 4 bases, with 5 bases between. CDR3 in amino acids: CASSLLLNEKLFF. In DNA form, the CDR3 reads TGTGCCAGCAGTTTATTGCTTAATGAAAAACTGTTTTTT.

This chain uses TRBV10-3 with TRBJ1-1, with 7 positions matching TRBD1. The junction had 4 bases not matched to a gene; V was cut back by 5 bases and J by 1 base. The CDR3 has 14 residues. Germline assignment: CDR1 ENHRY and CDR2 SYGVKD. CDR3 residues: CAISSTGSNTEAFF. The CDR3, as DNA: TGTGCCATCAGTTCGACAGGGTCGAACACTGAAGCTTTCTTT.

This sequence joins TRBV15 and TRBJ2-4; 8 bases are a match to TRBD2. Unmatched junction bases numbered 1, after V lost 3 bases and J lost 0 bases. The V gene's germline CDR1 is LNHNV and CDR2 YYDKDF (reference sequence). The CDR3 covers 15 residues. This CDR3 reads CATSSGGGAKNIQYF. DNA for the CDR3: TGTGCCACCAGCAGCGGGGGGGGAGCCAAAAACATTCAGTACTTC.

This clonotype was seen once. V usage is TRBV24-1 and J usage is TRBJ2-2, with TRBD2 matching over 7 bases. V shed 4 bases and J 5 bases; nucleotides not matched to a gene: 3. CDR1 and CDR2 (germline): KGHDR, SFDVKD. The CDR3 spans 14 residues. CDR3 loop: CATSERRGTGELFF. CDR3 coding DNA: TGTGCCACCAGTGAAAGGCGGGGGACCGGGGAGCTGTTTTTT.

The chain has TRBV19 and TRBJ2-7, with 9 bases that match TRBD1. The CDR3 is made up of 15 amino acids. V gave up 6 bases and J gave up 2 bases; unmatched junction bases: 8. Germline V gene sequence: CDR1 LNHDA, CDR2 SQIVND (reference sequence). The CDR3: CASRPPGQGTYEQYF. The DNA for the CDR3 is TGTGCCAGTAGGCCCCCAGGACAGGGGACCTACGAGCAGTACTTC.

The V gene is TRBV15, the J gene TRBJ2-7; possible D gene TRBD2, 5 bases. The CDR3 extends over 14 amino acids. Trimming pared 0 bases from V and 3 bases from J, leaving 9 bases between. The germline gives CDR1 LNHNV, CDR2 YYDKDF (reference sequence). CDR3 in DNA: TGTGCCACCAGCAGAGAACTCGGGGACTACGAGCAGTACTTC. Translation gives CATSRELGDYEQYF.

This clonotype was found many times. V usage is TRBV7-9 and J usage is TRBJ2-7, with TRBD1 matching 7 bases. CDR1 SEHNR and CDR2 FQNEAQ come from the germline V gene (reference sequence). Trimming took 5 bases from V and 4 from J; bases not matched to a gene: 5. This CDR3 is 13 amino acids long. CDR3 region: CASSPTGSYEQYF. CDR3 nucleotides: TGTGCCAGCAGCCCGACAGGGAGTTACGAGCAGTACTTC. Full variable domain (remainder filled in from reference TRBV7-9 and TRBJ2-7): DTGVSQNPRHKITKRGQNVTFRCDPISEHNRLYWYRQTLGQGPEFLTYFQNEAQLEKSRLLSDRFSAERPKGSFSTLEIQRTEQGDSAMYLCASSPTGSYEQYFGPGTRLTVT.

Worth noting for this clonotype: At one end, the junction sequence differs from germline, possibly due to a read error. The V call is TRBV2, the J call TRBJ2-2, with D possibly being TRBD1 or TRBD2 (6 bases each). The CDR3 runs to 14 residues. CDR1 SNHLY and CDR2 FYNNEI come from the germline V gene. The CDR3 DNA follows: TGTGCCACCAGTGGAGGGGGTAGCACCGGGGAGCTGTTTTTT. Its translation is CATSGGGSTGELFF.

This clonotype was counted only a few times. The chain couples TRBV19 to TRBJ2-6, with a possible D match to TRBD1 (6 bases). Germline CDR1 is LNHDA and CDR2 is SQIVND (reference sequence). Trimming pared 3 bases from V and 1 base from J, leaving 7 bases between. This CDR3 contains 15 residues. The CDR3 here is CASSIGQSGANVLTF. The DNA of the CDR3 is TGTGCCAGTAGTATTGGACAGTCTGGGGCCAACGTCCTGACTTTC.